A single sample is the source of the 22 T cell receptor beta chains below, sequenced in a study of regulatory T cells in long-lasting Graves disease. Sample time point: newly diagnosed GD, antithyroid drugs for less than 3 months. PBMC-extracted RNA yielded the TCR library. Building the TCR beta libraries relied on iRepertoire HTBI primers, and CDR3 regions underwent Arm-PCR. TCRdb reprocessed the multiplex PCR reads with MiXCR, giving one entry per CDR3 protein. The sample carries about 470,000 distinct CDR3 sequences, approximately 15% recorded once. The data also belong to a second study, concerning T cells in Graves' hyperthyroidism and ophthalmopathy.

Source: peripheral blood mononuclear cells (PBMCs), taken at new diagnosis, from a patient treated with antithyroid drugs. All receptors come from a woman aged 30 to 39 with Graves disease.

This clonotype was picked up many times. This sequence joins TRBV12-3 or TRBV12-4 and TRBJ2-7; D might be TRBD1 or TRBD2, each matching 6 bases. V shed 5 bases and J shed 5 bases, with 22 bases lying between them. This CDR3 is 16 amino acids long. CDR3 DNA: TGTGCCAGCAGTCCAACACTCGGGCAGGGGAGGCACGAGCAGTACTTC. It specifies CASSPTLGQGRHEQYF.

The CDR3 DNA is TGTGCCAGCAGCTTGGGAGGGGGGACAGGATACAATGAGCAGTTCTTC. Its translation is CASSLGGGTGYNEQFF. The chain is built from TRBV5-4 and TRBJ2-1, with 8 bases identical to TRBD1. V was pared by 0 bases and J by 4 bases, with 6 bases of the junction left unmatched. This CDR3 region has 16 residues. Germline values: CDR1 SGHNT, CDR2 YYREEE (reference sequence).

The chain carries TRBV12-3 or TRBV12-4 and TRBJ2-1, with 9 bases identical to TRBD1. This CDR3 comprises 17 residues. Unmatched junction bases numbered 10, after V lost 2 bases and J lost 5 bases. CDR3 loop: CASSLSAGTGMNNEQFF. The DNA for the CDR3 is TGTGCCAGCAGTTTATCCGCCGGGACAGGGATGAACAATGAGCAGTTCTTC.

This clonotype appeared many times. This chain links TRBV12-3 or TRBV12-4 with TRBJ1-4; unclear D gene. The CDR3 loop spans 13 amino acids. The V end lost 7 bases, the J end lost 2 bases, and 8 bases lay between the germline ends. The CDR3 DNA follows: TGTGCCAGCACCCTCGGGACTAATGAAAAACTGTTTTTT. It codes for CASTLGTNEKLFF.

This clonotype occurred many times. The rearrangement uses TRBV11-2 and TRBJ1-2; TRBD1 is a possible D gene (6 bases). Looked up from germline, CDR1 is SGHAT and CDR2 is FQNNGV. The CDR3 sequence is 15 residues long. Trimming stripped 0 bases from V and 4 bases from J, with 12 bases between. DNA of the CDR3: TGTGCCAGCAGCTTAGATAATAGGGGGGCCTATGGCTACACCTTC. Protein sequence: CASSLDNRGAYGYTF.

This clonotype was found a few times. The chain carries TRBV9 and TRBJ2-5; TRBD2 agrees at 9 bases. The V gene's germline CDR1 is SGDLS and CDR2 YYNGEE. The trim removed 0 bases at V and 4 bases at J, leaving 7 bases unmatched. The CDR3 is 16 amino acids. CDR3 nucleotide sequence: TGTGCCAGCAGCGTAGCGGGTAGCGGGAGCAGAGAGACCCAGTACTTC. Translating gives CASSVAGSGSRETQYF. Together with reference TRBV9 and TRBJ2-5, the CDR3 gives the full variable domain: DSGVTQTPKHLITATGQRVTLRCSPRSGDLSVYWYQQSLDQGLQFLIQYYNGEERAKGNILERFSAQQFPDLHSELNLSSLELGDSALYFCASSVAGSGSRETQYFGPGTRLLVL.

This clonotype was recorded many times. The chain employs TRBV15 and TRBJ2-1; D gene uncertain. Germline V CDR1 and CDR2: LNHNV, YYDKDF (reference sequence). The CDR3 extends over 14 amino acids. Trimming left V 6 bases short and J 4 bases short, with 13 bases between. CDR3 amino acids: CATREGSEYNEQFF. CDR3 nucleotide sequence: TGTGCCACCAGGGAAGGGTCGGAGTACAATGAGCAGTTCTTC.

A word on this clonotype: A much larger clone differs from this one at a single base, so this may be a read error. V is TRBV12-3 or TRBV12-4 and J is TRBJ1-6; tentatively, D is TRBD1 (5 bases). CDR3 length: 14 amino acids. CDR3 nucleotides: TGTACCAGCAGTATCCGACAGAACAATTCACCCCTCCACTTT. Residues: CTSSIRQNNSPLHF.

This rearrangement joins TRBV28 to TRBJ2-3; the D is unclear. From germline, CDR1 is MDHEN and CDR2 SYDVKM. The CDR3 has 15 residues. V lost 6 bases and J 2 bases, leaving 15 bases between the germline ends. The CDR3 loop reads CASSQGLEPTDTQYF. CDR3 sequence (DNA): TGTGCCAGCAGCCAAGGCCTGGAACCCACAGATACGCAGTATTTT.

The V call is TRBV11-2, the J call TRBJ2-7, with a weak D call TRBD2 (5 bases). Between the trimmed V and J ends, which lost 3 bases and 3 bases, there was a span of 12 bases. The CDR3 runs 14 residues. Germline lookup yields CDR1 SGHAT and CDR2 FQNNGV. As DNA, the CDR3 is TGTGCCAGCAGCTTGTGGGAGTGGGACTACGAGCAGTACTTC. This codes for CASSLWEWDYEQYF.

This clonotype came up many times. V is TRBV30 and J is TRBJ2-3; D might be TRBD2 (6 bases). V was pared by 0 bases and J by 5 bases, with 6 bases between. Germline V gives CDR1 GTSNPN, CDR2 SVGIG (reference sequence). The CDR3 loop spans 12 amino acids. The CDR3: CAWSVGGDTQYF. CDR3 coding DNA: TGTGCCTGGAGTGTGGGGGGAGATACGCAGTATTTT.

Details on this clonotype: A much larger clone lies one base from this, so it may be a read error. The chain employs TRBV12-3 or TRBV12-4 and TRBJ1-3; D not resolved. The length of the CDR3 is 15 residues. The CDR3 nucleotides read TGTGCCAGCAGTTTTGGCCGGAAGGCTGGAAACACCTTATATTTT. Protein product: CASSFGRKAGNTLYF.

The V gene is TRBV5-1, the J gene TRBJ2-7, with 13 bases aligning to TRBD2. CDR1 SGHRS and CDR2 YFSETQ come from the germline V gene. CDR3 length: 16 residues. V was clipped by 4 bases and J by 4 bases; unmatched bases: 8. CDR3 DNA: TGCGCCAGCAGCCGTCGTTGGACTAGCGGGAGTTACGAGCAGTACTTC. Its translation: CASSRRWTSGSYEQYF.

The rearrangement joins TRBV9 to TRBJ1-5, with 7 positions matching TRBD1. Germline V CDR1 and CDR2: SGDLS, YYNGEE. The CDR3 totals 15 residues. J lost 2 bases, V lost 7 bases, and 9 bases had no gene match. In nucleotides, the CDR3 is TGTGCCAGCCATCCTACAGGGGTGGGCAATCAGCCCCAGCATTTT. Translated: CASHPTGVGNQPQHF.

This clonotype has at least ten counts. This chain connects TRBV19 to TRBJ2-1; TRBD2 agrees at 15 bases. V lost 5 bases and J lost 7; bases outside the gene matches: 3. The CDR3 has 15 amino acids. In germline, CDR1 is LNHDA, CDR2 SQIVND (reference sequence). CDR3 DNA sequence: TGTGCCAGTAGTGCCGGGACTAGCGGGAGGAATGAGCAGTTCTTC. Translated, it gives CASSAGTSGRNEQFF.

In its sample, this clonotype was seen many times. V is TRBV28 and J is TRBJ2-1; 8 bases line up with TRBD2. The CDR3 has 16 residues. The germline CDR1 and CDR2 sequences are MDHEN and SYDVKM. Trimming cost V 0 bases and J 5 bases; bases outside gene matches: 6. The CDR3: CASSLWDTGGDNEQFF. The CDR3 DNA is TGTGCCAGCAGTTTATGGGACACCGGGGGGGACAATGAGCAGTTCTTC.

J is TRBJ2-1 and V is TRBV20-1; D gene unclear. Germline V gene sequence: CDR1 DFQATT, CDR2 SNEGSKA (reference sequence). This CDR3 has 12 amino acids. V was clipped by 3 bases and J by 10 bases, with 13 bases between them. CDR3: CSASPGRREQFF. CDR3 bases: TGCAGTGCTAGTCCGGGTAGAAGAGAGCAGTTCTTC.

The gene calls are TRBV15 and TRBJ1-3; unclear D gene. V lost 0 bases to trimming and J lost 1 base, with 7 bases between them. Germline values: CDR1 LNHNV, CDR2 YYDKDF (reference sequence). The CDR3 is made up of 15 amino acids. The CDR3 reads CATSRDGVSGNTIYF. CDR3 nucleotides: TGTGCCACCAGCAGAGATGGGGTTTCTGGAAACACCATATATTTT.

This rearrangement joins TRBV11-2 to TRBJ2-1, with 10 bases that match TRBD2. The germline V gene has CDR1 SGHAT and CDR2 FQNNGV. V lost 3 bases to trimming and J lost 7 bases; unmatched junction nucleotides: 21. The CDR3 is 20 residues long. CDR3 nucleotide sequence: TGTGCCAGCAGCTTCCGACCCTGGGGTCTAGCGGGGGAAACGACAAATGAGCAGTTCTTC. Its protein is CASSFRPWGLAGETTNEQFF.

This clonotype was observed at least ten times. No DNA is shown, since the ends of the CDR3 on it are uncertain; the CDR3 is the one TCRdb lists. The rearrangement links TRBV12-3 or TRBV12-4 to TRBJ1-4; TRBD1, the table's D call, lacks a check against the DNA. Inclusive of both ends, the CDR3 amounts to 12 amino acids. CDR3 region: CASSFGGGSGTF.

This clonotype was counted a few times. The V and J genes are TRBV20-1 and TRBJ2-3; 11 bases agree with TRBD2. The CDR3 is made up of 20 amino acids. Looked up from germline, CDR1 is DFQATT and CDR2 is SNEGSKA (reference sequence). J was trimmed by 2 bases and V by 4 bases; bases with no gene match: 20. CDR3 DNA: TGCAGTGCTACCCGAACTAGCGGGAGAGTACAGGCCCGACTCACAGATACGCAGTATTTT. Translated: CSATRTSGRVQARLTDTQYF.

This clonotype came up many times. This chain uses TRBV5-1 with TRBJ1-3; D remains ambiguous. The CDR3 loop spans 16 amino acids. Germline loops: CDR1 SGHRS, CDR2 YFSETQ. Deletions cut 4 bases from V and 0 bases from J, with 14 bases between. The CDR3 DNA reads TGCGCCAGCAGCCGTGACCTCCGGGTCTCTGGAAACACCATATATTTT. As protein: CASSRDLRVSGNTIYF.